This T cell receptor (beta chain) derives from a study of T-cell reconstitution after alpha-beta-depleted transplantation in children. This clonotype was seen ten or more times. Its antigen is as yet unknown. Study-wide findings and caveats: Several hundred graft clones that had expanded were reportedly the source of alpha-beta T cells about two months after transplant. Recipient T cells and thymic progenitors that survived were the source of the high TCRbeta diversity seen at day 60 in some patients. One year after transplant, T-cell counts and diversity came mostly from newly produced T cells.

Preparing the TCRbeta library involved the use of unique molecular identifiers. TCRdb re-analysed the PCR reads in MiXCR, keeping a single row per CDR3 protein. This sample has some 100,000 distinct CDR3 sequences; about 25% occur once, and the top ten carry 20% to 25%. V gave up 4 bases and J gave up 0 bases, with 14 bases separating them. The CDR3 consists of 17 residues. Germline CDR1 is SGHTS and CDR2 is YDEGEE. The chain couples TRBV5-8 to TRBJ2-6, with D possibly TRBD2 on 6 matching bases. This sequence was found in a boy younger than 10 with acute lymphoblastic leukemia, due to receive a stem cell transplant. Source: PBMCs, taken before TCRalphabeta/CD19-depleted stem cell transplant. The CDR3 DNA reads TGTGCCAGCAGCCCTCGGCAGGGACTCTCTGGGGCCAACGTCCTGACTTTC. It encodes CASSPRQGLSGANVLTF.